The clone carrying this T cell receptor beta chain was observed a few times. Losses at the gene ends were 5 bases for V and 6 bases for J; bases not matched to a gene: 11. There are 15 residues in the CDR3. Per the germline V gene, CDR1 is SGDLS and CDR2 is YYNGEE. The sample is drawn from a study of regulatory T cells in long-lasting Graves disease. For TCR beta, libraries came from iRepertoire HTBI primers and Arm-PCR of CDR3 regions. Each CDR3 protein is one row after TCRdb ran MiXCR on the multiplex PCR reads. Seen here are 350,000 to 500,000 distinct CDR3 sequences, approximately 14% observed once, and the top ten hold over 15%. As to time point: newly diagnosed GD, antithyroid drugs for less than 3 months. Extracted RNA from PBMCs served as the source of the TCR library. These data were also reused for a study on T cells in Graves' hyperthyroidism and ophthalmopathy.

The rearrangement joins TRBV9 to TRBJ2-3, with 8 positions matching TRBD2. This TCR was recovered from a woman in her 50s with Graves disease. The sequenced sample was peripheral blood mononuclear cells (PBMCs), obtained at new diagnosis, from a patient treated with antithyroid drugs. This CDR3 is CASRGPGLESDTQYF. CDR3 in DNA: TGTGCCAGCAGGGGACCGGGACTAGAATCCGATACGCAGTATTTT.